This T cell receptor (beta chain) is from a study of T cell repertoires in cytomegalovirus infection. Study-level information: Use of recently identified HLA-C-restricted and well-studied HLA-B-restricted CMV epitopes was part of the study. Public TCR beta signatures indicated both CMV infection and matching HLA type. Study results and caveats: What dominated the ex vivo response were HLA-C-restricted CMV-specific TCR beta clonotypes. The study identified carriers of CMV plus the relevant HLA from cumulative public TCR beta family frequency.

The germline gives CDR1 SQVTM, CDR2 ANQGSEA. This CDR3 is 12 amino acids long. The V and J ends lost 3 bases and 1 base respectively, with 6 bases between them. One entry per CDR3 protein results from TCRdb running MiXCR on the reads. Of around 500,000 distinct CDR3 sequences in the sample, under 55% were seen once. Points on this clonotype: Its antigen remains unidentified.

This TCR was sampled from a human donor in good health (CMV status not recorded). Some clones in this sample may be carry-over from other donors' samples. V is TRBV29-1 and J is TRBJ2-5; D unresolved. Sequences were derived from cultured PBMCs, sampled from culture after CMV antigen stimulation. This CDR3 is CSVEPFQETQYF. CDR3 nucleotide sequence: TGCAGCGTTGAGCCATTCCAAGAGACCCAGTACTTC.